This T cell receptor beta chain was sequenced for a study of T cells in Graves' hyperthyroidism and ophthalmopathy. The TCR beta CDR3 regions underwent amplification using RNA transcripts as the source. The HTBI set primed first-round TCR CDR3 RT-PCR. From the multiplex PCR reads, TCRdb called clonotypes with MiXCR, one entry per CDR3 protein. The repertoire has around 690,000 distinct CDR3 sequences, around a sixth of them found once; the top ten carry roughly a sixth. This clonotype came up a few times. CDR3 length: 16 residues. V gave up 0 bases and J gave up 4 bases, with 13 bases separating them. Germline V gene sequence: CDR1 KGHSH, CDR2 LQKENI.

Sequenced input: blood. The clonotype was recovered from a man in his fifties with Graves' hyperthyroidism. This chain uses TRBV18 with TRBJ1-5; weak D call: TRBD1 (6 bases). This chain's CDR3 is CASSPPGGGGNQPQHF. Here the CDR3 DNA reads TGTGCCAGCTCACCACCGGGTGGGGGCGGGAATCAGCCCCAGCATTTT.